This is a list of T cell receptor beta chains from one sample in a study of blood T cell repertoires in COVID-19. The data were produced by immunoSEQ multiplex PCR, yet TCRdb's version contains in-frame clones alone and is incomplete. This table has about 140,000 clones, 70% to 90% appearing once. What was sequenced was PBMCs or T cells enriched from blood (not recorded which). These receptors were collected from a woman between 45 and 65 years old with acute COVID-19. CDR3s include the opening cysteine and the closing phenylalanine or tryptophan.

>TRBV6-1
CASSEWRAYEQYF
>TRBV10-3
CAISHPGHQYGYTF
>TRBV18
CASSPPLLAVYNEQFF
>TRBV4-2
CASSQDNVGTSLPYEQFF
>TRBV7-8
CASDSYRRNEQFF
>TRBV14
CASSLGGLAEDTQYF
>TRBV6-5
CASRAGVDEKLFF
>TRBV19
CASSPRDRGPLRSQPQHF
>TRBV19
CASSIGVAGSYEQYF
>TRBV2
CASSADGRGYGYTF
>TRBV7-3
CASSSDRDNEKLFF
>TRBV3-1/TRBV3-2
CASSQVVTGGELAGGLAYEQYF
>TRBV19
CASSIQVANYGYTF
>TRBV10-3
CAISEGRSSGNTIYF
>TRBV9
CASSVGLAGSSEQYF
>TRBV6-2/TRBV6-3
CASSYLTGAIYEQYF
>TRBV19
CASKGQGSGNTIYF
>TRBV11-3
CASSAGTSGYNEQFF
>TRBV25-1
CASSVSGLYEQYF
>TRBV30
CAWRAPRGGEGSPLHF
>TRBV18
CASSPSYGVGETQYF
>TRBV6-5
CATSRSRVPNQPQHF
>TRBV12-3/TRBV12-4
CASSPSVNEQFF
>TRBV6-5
CASRNDRQNIQYF
>TRBV2
CASTEESGNQPQHF
>TRBV11-3
CASSVILGNTGELFF
>TRBV5-6
CASNPFGGTHEKLFF
>TRBV7-9
CASSLGHTYNEQFF
>TRBV7-9
CASSSTGAGSNQPQHF
>TRBV5-1
CASGFGTGGETQYF
>TRBV5-4
CASSFGGETQYF
>TRBV29-1
CAAGERPQHF
>TRBV7-7
CASSSSAGGSYEQYF
>TRBV5-4
CASNLQGISEAFF
>TRBV13
CASSPGRRGYTDTQYF
>TRBV27
CASRRQGQGNTEAFF
>TRBV5-1
CASSLSLAPTDTQYF
>TRBV30
CAWNLGTDTQYF
>TRBV18
CASSTQTGYPPGEQYF
>TRBV12-2
CASRLLTREVHEQFF
>TRBV7-8
CASTQRVNQETQYF
>TRBV5-8
CASSPWAGGTNEQFF
>TRBV2
CASSEAGGIYGYTF
>TRBV3-1/TRBV3-2
CASSPRAGRSTIYF
>TRBV7-9
CASLFSGSSTGELFF
>TRBV27
CASSQHGGLGAFF
>TRBV6-1
CASSEEPRGVYEQYF
>TRBV9
CASSVGLHGELFF
>TRBV24-1
CATSDLGASGSYEQYF
>TRBV5-4
CASSLFGDTQYF
>TRBV9
CASSVGTPAGTYEQYF
>TRBV6-1
CASSELRGGQPQHF
>TRBV14
CASSPHMNTEAFF
>TRBV30
CAWSDEYVHGTSGNTIYF
>TRBV18
CASSPPGHPEKLFF